This record looks at one TCR beta chain sequence and its context. TCRdb re-called the 5' RACE reads; one entry per CDR3 protein, DNA not given. This sample's table has about 43,000 distinct CDR3 sequences. Blood was collected, approximately 2.5 ml per donor. This sample was taken from a study of monozygotic twins with inflammatory bowel disease. This CDR3 has 14 residues. The specimen was blood. The clonotype was recovered from a human donor with ulcerative colitis or Crohn's disease, or a healthy co-twin of an affected twin (not recorded which). The chain employs TRBV21-1 and TRBJ2-7; with no DNA, the TCRdb D assignment of TRBD1 cannot be verified. TRBV21-1 constitutes a pseudogene. CDR3: CASSKDRGVYEQYF.